This T cell receptor (beta chain) appears in the sequencing data of a study of T cell changes during pregnancy in multiple sclerosis. The repertoire was sequenced with immunoSEQ multiplex PCR; TCRdb's copy has only in-frame clones and lacks some. Here the sample spans about 93,000 clones, 91% being singletons. This clone has a single count. The germline gives CDR1 LNHDA, CDR2 SQIVND (reference sequence). The CDR3 length is 19 residues. The V gene end was trimmed by 1 base and the J gene end by 0 bases; junction bases not matched to a gene: 11. The source is a female donor with multiple sclerosis, enrolled in a pregnancy study. The specimen was peripheral blood, collected before pregnancy. The chain combines TRBV19 with TRBJ2-2, with 7 positions matching TRBD1. The chain's CDR3 is CASSIALGRGRANTGELFF. The CDR3 nucleotides are TGTGCCAGTAGTATAGCCCTAGGTAGGGGGCGGGCGAACACCGGGGAGCTGTTTTTT.